This TCR beta chain was recorded in a study of blood T cell repertoires in COVID-19. About the research overall: COVID-19 samples from acute and convalescent phases originated in the United States, Italy and Spain.

Cohort 3 recovered donors had two negative PCRs, clearance, or symptom resolution. Germline trimming cut 4 bases from V and 5 bases from J; bases unmatched to any gene: 14. The germline V gene encodes CDR1 SGHNT and CDR2 YYREEE (reference sequence). The CDR3 runs 17 residues. TCRdb keeps only in-frame clones here, not all; method: immunoSEQ multiplex PCR. Here the sample spans around 380,000 clones, more than 70% being singletons. Sequences were obtained from PBMCs or T cells enriched from blood (not recorded which). The sequence came from a man under 40 who had recovered from COVID-19. V is TRBV5-4 and J is TRBJ2-1, with 8 positions matching TRBD1. The CDR3 DNA reads TGTGCCAGCAGCCCCGGGACAGGAAAGGTCCTTGACAATGAGCAGTTCTTC. As protein: CASSPGTGKVLDNEQFF.